One sample yielded the 27 T cell receptor beta chains listed below, sequenced in a study of blood T cell repertoires in COVID-19. Sequencing used immunoSEQ multiplex PCR; TCRdb keeps in-frame clones, though not all of them. The profile shows 100,000 or so clones, 80% to 95% of them singletons. Sequenced: peripheral blood. The origin of the receptors is a man over 45 with active COVID-19.

This rearrangement joins TRBV11-2 to TRBJ2-7; D is ambiguous. The length of the CDR3 is 12 residues. Trimming stripped 5 bases from V and 6 bases from J, with 11 bases between. Germline CDR1 SGHAT, CDR2 FQNNGV. The CDR3 DNA reads TGTGCCAGCAGCCTTCTAGGTACCGAGCAGTACTTC. Encoded protein: CASSLLGTEQYF.

The rearrangement uses TRBV7-2 and TRBJ2-7; 10 nucleotides align to TRBD1. CDR3 length: 14 residues. The trim removed 4 bases at V and 6 bases at J, leaving 6 bases unmatched. From germline, CDR1 is SGHTA and CDR2 FQGNSA. CDR3 nucleotide sequence: TGTGCCAGCAGCTCGGGACAGGGGAAAGCCGAGCAGTACTTC. This encodes CASSSGQGKAEQYF.

This clone occurred a few times. The rearrangement joins TRBV5-6 to TRBJ1-5; no definite D call. V lost 1 base, J lost 3 bases, and 8 bases lay in between. CDR1 is SGHDT, CDR2 YYEEEE, per germline. The CDR3 length is 14 residues. The CDR3 region is CASSLWQNNQPQHF. In DNA, the CDR3 is TGTGCCAGCAGCTTGTGGCAGAACAATCAGCCCCAGCATTTT.

This clone has more than one count but fewer than ten. The rearrangement uses TRBV2 and TRBJ2-2; 11 positions agree with TRBD2. This CDR3 region has 15 residues. Germline lookup yields CDR1 SNHLY and CDR2 FYNNEI. Germline trimming cut 8 bases from V and 4 bases from J; bases unmatched to any gene: 6. In nucleotides, the CDR3 is TGTGCCAGCGGGCTAGCGGGAGGCCCCACCGGGGAGCTGTTTTTT. Encoded protein: CASGLAGGPTGELFF.

The sample holds one count of this clone. This chain links TRBV4-2 with TRBJ1-1; TRBD1 aligns across 7 bases. The CDR3 is 15 amino acids. Germline values: CDR1 LGHNA, CDR2 YNFKEQ. The V and J ends lost 0 bases and 5 bases, in that order; junction bases with no gene match: 6. The CDR3 sequence: CASSQEPTGITEAFF. CDR3 coding DNA: TGTGCCAGCAGCCAAGAACCGACAGGGATAACTGAAGCTTTCTTT.

The chain joins TRBV23-1 to TRBJ1-6, with 8 positions matching TRBD1. TRBV23-1 falls under the ORF class, with uncertain function. The CDR3 runs to 15 residues. Trimming removed 4 bases from V and 9 bases from J; junction bases left unmatched: 8. CDR3 amino acids: CASSPPGQEGSPLHF. In nucleotides, the CDR3 is TGCGCCAGCAGTCCCCCGGGACAGGAGGGTTCACCCCTCCACTTT.

This chain uses TRBV15 with TRBJ1-5, with 7 positions matching TRBD1. The CDR3 length is 16 residues. Losses at the gene ends were 2 bases for V and 4 bases for J; bases not matched to a gene: 8. Germline V gene sequence: CDR1 LNHNV, CDR2 YYDKDF (reference sequence). The CDR3 spells CATSRPRGGQNQPQHF. The CDR3 DNA reads as TGTGCCACCAGCAGACCCCGAGGGGGCCAAAATCAGCCCCAGCATTTT.

The J gene is TRBJ2-3, the V gene TRBV5-6, with TRBD1 matching over 7 bases. The germline gives CDR1 SGHDT, CDR2 YYEEEE. The V segment lost 3 bases and the J segment 2 bases; nucleotides outside the gene matches: 9. The CDR3 covers 16 residues. The CDR3 is CASSSGPGQITDTQYF. Written as DNA, the CDR3 is TGTGCCAGCAGCTCCGGTCCGGGACAGATCACAGATACGCAGTATTTT.

The J gene is TRBJ2-3, the V gene TRBV2; tentative D call: TRBD1 (6 bases). The CDR3 sequence is 14 residues long. The germline CDR1 and CDR2 sequences are SNHLY and FYNNEI. Deletions cut 6 bases from V and 0 bases from J, with 10 bases between. The CDR3 DNA follows: TGTGCCAGCAGCATACAGGGTAGCACAGATACGCAGTATTTT. This codes for CASSIQGSTDTQYF.

The chain combines TRBV5-1 with TRBJ1-4, with D possibly TRBD1 on 5 matching bases. V lost 1 base and J 7 bases, leaving 14 bases between the germline ends. The CDR3 has 15 amino acids. Germline-derived CDR1 and CDR2 are SGHRS and YFSETQ. The CDR3 DNA reads as TGCGCCAGCAGCTTGTCGGCAGGGCGGGGTGAAAAACTGTTTTTT. Translating it yields CASSLSAGRGEKLFF.

This chain connects TRBV28 to TRBJ1-4; TRBD1 matches 9 bases. This CDR3 is built from 18 residues. J gave up 5 bases and V 6 bases, and 16 bases lay outside the gene matches. Per the germline V gene, CDR1 is MDHEN and CDR2 is SYDVKM. The CDR3 here is CASRTTGTGLFGNEKLFF. The DNA of the CDR3 is TGTGCCAGCAGGACTACCGGGACAGGGTTATTCGGGAATGAAAAACTGTTTTTT.

J is TRBJ2-1 and V is TRBV5-6; a weak D match, TRBD1 (5 bases). V dropped 0 bases and J dropped 6 bases, with 13 bases sitting between them. Germline-derived CDR1 and CDR2 are SGHDT and YYEEEE. This CDR3 has 15 residues. The CDR3 bases are TGTGCCAGCAGCTTGGTGGGTGGGGCCGGCAATGAGCAGTTCTTC. Translation: CASSLVGGAGNEQFF.

The chain joins TRBV5-1 to TRBJ2-1; D is perhaps TRBD1 (6 bases). Germline V CDR1 and CDR2: SGHRS, YFSETQ. The CDR3 is 16 residues long. V was shortened by 0 bases and J by 0 bases, with 10 bases between the two germline ends. The CDR3 DNA reads TGCGCCAGCAGCTTGGCCGGACAGACCTCCTACAATGAGCAGTTCTTC. Its translation: CASSLAGQTSYNEQFF.

The chain joins TRBV3-1 (or the pseudogene TRBV3-2) to TRBJ1-4, with D maybe TRBD1 (5 bases). The germline V gene encodes CDR1 LGHDT and CDR2 YNNKEL (reference sequence). There are 13 residues in the CDR3. V was clipped by 2 bases and J by 8 bases, with 9 bases between them. This CDR3 reads CASSQIGGEKLFF. CDR3 nucleotides: TGTGCCAGCAGCCAAATCGGGGGGGAAAAACTGTTTTTT.

The chain has TRBV28 and TRBJ1-5; TRBD1 matches 9 bases. Germline CDR1 reads MDHEN; CDR2 reads SYDVKM. V was pared by 6 bases and J by 1 base, with 13 bases of the junction left unmatched. The CDR3 extends over 18 amino acids. The CDR3 loop reads CASRPGTGPIKSNQPQHF. For the CDR3, the DNA is TGTGCCAGCAGACCCGGGACAGGGCCAATAAAGAGCAATCAGCCCCAGCATTTT.

The CDR3 nucleotides are TGCGCCAGCAGCTCGGGACTACTGAACACCGGGGAGCTGTTTTTT. Translation gives CASSSGLLNTGELFF. The J gene is TRBJ2-2, the V gene TRBV5-1; the match to TRBD2 covers 7 bases. V lost 3 bases, J lost 1 base, and 3 bases stayed unmatched. The CDR3 length is 15 residues. Germline V lookup: CDR1 SGHRS, CDR2 YFSETQ.

This chain links TRBV28 with TRBJ2-7; the D is unclear. The CDR3 is made up of 12 amino acids. Germline CDR1 is MDHEN and CDR2 is SYDVKM. V was clipped by 4 bases and J by 7 bases, with 11 bases between them. Written as DNA, the CDR3 is TGTGCCAGCAGTTCCCCACTGCAAGAGCAGTACTTC. Its protein is CASSSPLQEQYF. The full variable domain, with the rest looked up from reference TRBV28 and TRBJ2-7, is DVKVTQSSRYLVKRTGEKVFLECVQDMDHENMFWYRQDPGLGLRLIYFSYDVKMKEKGDIPEGYSVSREKKERFSLILESASTNQTSMYLCASSSPLQEQYFGPGTRLTVT.

This chain links TRBV28 with TRBJ1-5; D is ambiguous. V shed 4 bases and J shed 4 bases, with 14 bases lying between them. The CDR3 extends over 15 amino acids. CDR1 and CDR2 (germline): MDHEN, SYDVKM. For the CDR3, the DNA is TGTGCCAGCAGTTGGGCCAGCGGGTATAATCAGCCCCAGCATTTT. It yields the protein CASSWASGYNQPQHF.

This chain connects TRBV20-1 to TRBJ2-5, with D uncertain. The CDR3 extends over 11 amino acids. V gave up 7 bases and J gave up 5 bases, with 11 bases separating them. CDR1 and CDR2 (germline): DFQATT, SNEGSKA (reference sequence). CDR3 DNA: TGCAGTGTAGAGCGCTTGGAGACCCAGTACTTC. Translated, it gives CSVERLETQYF.

The J gene is TRBJ2-1, the V gene TRBV3-1 (or the pseudogene TRBV3-2), with a tentative D call TRBD1 (5 bases). The CDR3 length is 14 residues. In germline, CDR1 is LGHDT, CDR2 YNNKEL (reference sequence). Trimming removed 4 bases from V and 7 bases from J, with 14 bases in between. This CDR3 is CASSPRRVGNEQFF. The CDR3 DNA is TGTGCCAGCAGCCCTCGCAGGGTTGGTAATGAGCAGTTCTTC.

The chain links TRBV27 to TRBJ2-7; 9 bases line up with TRBD1. CDR3 size: 16 residues. Germline loops: CDR1 MNHEY, CDR2 SMNVEV (reference sequence). With V trimmed by 8 bases and J by 3 bases, 14 bases remained unmatched. CDR3 sequence (DNA): TGTGCCAGCCGCCAAGTCCCCCCGGGACAGGGCTACGAGCAGTACTTC. It translates to CASRQVPPGQGYEQYF.

CDR3 DNA sequence: TGTGCCAGCTCACTTACAGGGGCGTATGGCTACACCTTC. This translates into CASSLTGAYGYTF. The chain carries TRBV18 and TRBJ1-2; TRBD1 matches at 7 bases. Losses at the gene ends were 4 bases for V and 5 bases for J; bases not matched to a gene: 4. The CDR3 runs to 13 residues. Per germline, CDR1 KGHSH and CDR2 LQKENI.

The V call is TRBV12-3 or TRBV12-4, the J call TRBJ2-5; D gene uncertain. V lost 3 bases and J lost 2, with 4 bases in between. This CDR3 is 12 amino acids long. The CDR3, as DNA: TGTGCCAGCAGTTTTCATCAAGAGACCCAGTACTTC. Its protein product is CASSFHQETQYF.

The chain joins TRBV5-4 to TRBJ2-3; TRBD2 agrees at 7 bases. Trimming took 0 bases from V and 1 from J; bases not matched to a gene: 14. CDR3 length: 19 amino acids. CDR1 is SGHNT, CDR2 YYREEE, per germline (reference sequence). As DNA, the CDR3 is TGTGCCAGCAGCTTGGCCTCTTGGCGGGAGCTTTCAGGCACAGATACGCAGTATTTT. The encoded protein is CASSLASWRELSGTDTQYF.

The chain carries TRBV28 and TRBJ2-1, with no clear D. Trimming shortened V by 2 bases and J by 6 bases, and 8 bases separated the two germline ends. The length of the CDR3 is 13 residues. The germline gives CDR1 MDHEN, CDR2 SYDVKM. CDR3 sequence: CASSLRTGNEQFF. CDR3 DNA: TGTGCCAGCAGTTTACGAACTGGCAATGAGCAGTTCTTC.

CDR3: CASSEGSSGMYTGELFF. CDR3 coding DNA: TGTGCCAGCAGTGAAGGGTCTAGCGGGATGTACACCGGGGAGCTGTTTTTT. The chain carries TRBV2 and TRBJ2-2; the match to TRBD2 covers 9 bases. Losses at the gene ends were 1 base for V and 3 bases for J; bases not matched to a gene: 6. Germline V gene data show CDR1 as SNHLY and CDR2 as FYNNEI. The CDR3 runs to 17 residues.

The rearrangement uses TRBV6-1 and TRBJ1-5; 7 positions agree with TRBD1. Per germline, CDR1 MNHNS and CDR2 SASEGT. J lost 2 bases, V lost 2 bases, and 6 bases had no gene match. The CDR3 consists of 16 residues. The CDR3 region has the DNA TGTGCCAGCAGTGAATGGAAGGGGGCAGGCAATCAGCCCCAGCATTTT. It codes for CASSEWKGAGNQPQHF.